This T cell receptor (beta chain) was found in a study of Graves' ophthalmopathy and Graves' hyperthyroidism. This CDR3 contains 15 residues. V lost 2 bases to trimming and J lost 6 bases, with 11 bases between them. Germline V gives CDR1 MGHDK, CDR2 SYGVNS. In this sample, this clonotype turned up once. Investigators amplified TCR beta CDR3 regions from RNA transcripts. HTBI primers served in a first-round RT-PCR, which a second-round multiplex PCR followed. TCRdb re-called the multiplex PCR reads through MiXCR, storing one row per CDR3 protein. The data hold about 700,000 distinct CDR3 sequences, with roughly 40% observed a single time.

The origin of this receptor is an adult man with Graves' ophthalmopathy. The chain joins TRBV25-1 to TRBJ1-6; D not certain. Source material: peripheral blood. CDR3 nucleotide sequence: TGTGCCAGCAGTGAAGCCGAGGGCGGTAATTCACCCCTCCACTTT. It specifies CASSEAEGGNSPLHF.